This TCR beta chain was observed in a study of human T cells and chemical hapten exposure. Study-wide points: The donors suffered from alopecia, so their immune response may not match that of healthy people.

The time point is: patch test 1, 2 weeks after DPC sensitization. Treatment: therapeutic diphenylcyclopropenone sensitization with weekly scalp DPC. TCRdb ran MiXCR on the RACE reads and lists one entry per CDR3 protein. The sample lists roughly 190,000 distinct CDR3 sequences, around 20% occurring once. V was trimmed by 2 bases and J by 2 bases, leaving 10 bases between them. CDR1 and CDR2 (germline): WSHSY, SAAADI. CDR3 length equals 14 residues. This clonotype showed up many times. Its matching antigen is unknown. This TCR was recovered from a woman aged 50 to 65 with alopecia areata. Some clones in this sample may be carry-over from other donors' samples. The rearrangement links TRBV10-2 to TRBJ2-7; D is uncertain. The source was whole blood, collected in connection with sensitization to the hapten diphenylcyclopropenone (DPC). The CDR3 spells CASSEGHATYEQYF. The CDR3 nucleotides are TGCGCCAGCAGTGAGGGTCACGCCACCTACGAGCAGTACTTC.